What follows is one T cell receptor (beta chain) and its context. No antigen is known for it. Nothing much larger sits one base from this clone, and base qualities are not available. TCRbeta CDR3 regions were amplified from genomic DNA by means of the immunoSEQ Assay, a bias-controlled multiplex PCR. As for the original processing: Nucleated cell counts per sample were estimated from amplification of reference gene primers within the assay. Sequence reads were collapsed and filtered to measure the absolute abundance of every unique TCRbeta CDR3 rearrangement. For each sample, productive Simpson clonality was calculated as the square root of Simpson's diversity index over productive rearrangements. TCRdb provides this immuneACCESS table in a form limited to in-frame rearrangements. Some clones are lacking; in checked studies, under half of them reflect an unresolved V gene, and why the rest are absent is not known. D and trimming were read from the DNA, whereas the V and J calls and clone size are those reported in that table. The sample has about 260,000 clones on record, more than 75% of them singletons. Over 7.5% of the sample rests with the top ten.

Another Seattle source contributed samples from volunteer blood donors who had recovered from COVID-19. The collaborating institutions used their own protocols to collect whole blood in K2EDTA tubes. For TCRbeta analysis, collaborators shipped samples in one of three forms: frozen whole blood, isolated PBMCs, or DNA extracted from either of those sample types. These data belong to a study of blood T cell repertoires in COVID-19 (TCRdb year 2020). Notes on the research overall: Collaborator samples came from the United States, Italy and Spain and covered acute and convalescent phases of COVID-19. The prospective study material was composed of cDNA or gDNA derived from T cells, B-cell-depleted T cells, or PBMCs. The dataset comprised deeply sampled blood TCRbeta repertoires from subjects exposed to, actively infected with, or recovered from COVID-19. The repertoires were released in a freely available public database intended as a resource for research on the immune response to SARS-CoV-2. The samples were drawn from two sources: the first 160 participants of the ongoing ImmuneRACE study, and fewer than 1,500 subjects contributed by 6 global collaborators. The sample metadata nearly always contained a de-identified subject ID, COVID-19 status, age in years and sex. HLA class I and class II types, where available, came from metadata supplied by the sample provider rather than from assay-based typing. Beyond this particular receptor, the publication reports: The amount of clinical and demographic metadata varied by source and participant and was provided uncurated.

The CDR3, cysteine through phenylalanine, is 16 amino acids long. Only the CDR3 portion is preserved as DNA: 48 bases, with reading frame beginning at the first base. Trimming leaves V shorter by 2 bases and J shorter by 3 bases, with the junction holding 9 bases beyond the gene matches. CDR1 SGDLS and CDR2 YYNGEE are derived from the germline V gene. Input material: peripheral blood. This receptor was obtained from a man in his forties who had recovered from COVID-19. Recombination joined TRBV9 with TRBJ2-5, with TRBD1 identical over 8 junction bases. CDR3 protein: CASSVSPQGAEETQYF. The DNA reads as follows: TGTGCCAGCAGCGTTTCCCCGCAGGGGGCCGAAGAGACCCAGTACTTC.